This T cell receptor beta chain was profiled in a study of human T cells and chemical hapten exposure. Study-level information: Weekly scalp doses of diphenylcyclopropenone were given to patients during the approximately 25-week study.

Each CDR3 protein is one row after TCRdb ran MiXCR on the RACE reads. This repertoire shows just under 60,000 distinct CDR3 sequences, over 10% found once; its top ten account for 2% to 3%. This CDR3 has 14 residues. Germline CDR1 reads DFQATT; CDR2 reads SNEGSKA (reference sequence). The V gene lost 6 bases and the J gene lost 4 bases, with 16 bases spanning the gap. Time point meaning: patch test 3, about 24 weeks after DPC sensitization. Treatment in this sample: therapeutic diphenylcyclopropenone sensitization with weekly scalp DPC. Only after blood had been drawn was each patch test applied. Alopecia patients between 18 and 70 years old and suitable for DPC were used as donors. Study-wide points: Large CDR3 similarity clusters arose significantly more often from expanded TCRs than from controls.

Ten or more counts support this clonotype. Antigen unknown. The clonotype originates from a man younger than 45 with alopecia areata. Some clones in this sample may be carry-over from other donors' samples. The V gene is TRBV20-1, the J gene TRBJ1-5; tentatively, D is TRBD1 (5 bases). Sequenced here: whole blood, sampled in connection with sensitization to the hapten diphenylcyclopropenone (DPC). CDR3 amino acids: CSAPKSGGNQPQHF. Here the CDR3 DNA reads TGCAGTGCCCCTAAGTCGGGGGGTAATCAGCCCCAGCATTTT.